This T cell receptor beta chain was sequenced in a study of cytomegalovirus exposure and HLA in healthy donors. Regarding the study as a whole: A missense DCLRE1C variant was associated with V- and J-gene trimming of TCR beta chains in a later analysis, and an independent cohort replicated the association. Altogether, 160 or so TCR beta chains were recorded as cytomegalovirus-associated. While the bulk of TCR sequences proved rare, some public TCRs turned up in many donors.

The PCR was carried out with 60 Vbeta primers and 13 Jbeta primers. Per the original data handling: The count from a later analysis was tens of millions of unique TCR beta chains, around 10 million of them shared. Produced via immunoSEQ multiplex PCR; TCRdb's table is partial and in-frame only. D and trimming were read from the DNA, whereas the V and J calls and clone size are those reported in that table. The table has 250,000 or so clones, 92% seen once; the top ten hold about 1.7%. This CDR3 has 13 amino acids. Germline assignment: CDR1 MNHEY and CDR2 SVGAGI. Trimming removed 4 bases from V and 1 base from J, with 7 bases in between. The sample holds a few counts of this clone. What it binds is unknown.

The chain recombines TRBV6-5 with TRBJ1-1; D remains unclear. The sequenced sample was PBMCs. The receptor was derived from a girl aged 2 to 9 in good health and CMV-seronegative. CDR3 protein: CASSSRWNTEAFF. The CDR3 coding sequence is TGTGCCAGCAGTTCCAGGTGGAACACTGAAGCTTTCTTT.